This T cell receptor beta chain was identified in a study of T cell responses to AZD1222 COVID-19 vaccine. Notes on this clone: Its antigen is as yet unknown.

From germline, CDR1 is KGHDR and CDR2 SFDVKD. V was clipped by 4 bases and J by 7 bases; unmatched bases: 5. The CDR3 covers 15 residues. It was second doses at about 4 or about 12 weeks that were pooled. General study points: Donors in the cohort were predominantly white British and more often female, and clonal diversity was possibly underestimated. Two doses of AZD1222 preceded a rise in Spike-specific TCR breadth and depth.

TCRdb's copy holds only in-frame clones and misses some; the assay was immunoSEQ multiplex PCR. In the table there are 150,000 or so clones, about 90% of which are singletons. The V call is TRBV24-1, the J call TRBJ2-1; 11 bases agree with TRBD2. The specimen was peripheral blood, collected 28 days after the second AZD1222 dose. The TCR was taken from an adult who received the AZD1222 COVID-19 vaccine. The CDR3 DNA sequence: TGTGCCACCAGTGACTCGGGACTAGCGGTTAATGAGCAGTTCTTC. Protein sequence: CATSDSGLAVNEQFF.